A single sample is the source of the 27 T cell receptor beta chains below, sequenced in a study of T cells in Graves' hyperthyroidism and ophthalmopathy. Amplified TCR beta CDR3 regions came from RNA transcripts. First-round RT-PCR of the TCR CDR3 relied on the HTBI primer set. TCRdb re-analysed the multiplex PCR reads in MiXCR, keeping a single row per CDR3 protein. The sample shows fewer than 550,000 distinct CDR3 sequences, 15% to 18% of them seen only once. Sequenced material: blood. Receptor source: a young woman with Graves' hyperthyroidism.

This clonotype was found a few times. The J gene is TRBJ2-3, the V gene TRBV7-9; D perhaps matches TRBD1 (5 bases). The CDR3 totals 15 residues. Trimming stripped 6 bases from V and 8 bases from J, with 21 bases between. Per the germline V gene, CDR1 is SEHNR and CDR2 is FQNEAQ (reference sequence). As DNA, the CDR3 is TGTGCCAGCAGTCCCCTGGGGCGAGCCCAAGGTACGCAGTATTTT. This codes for CASSPLGRAQGTQYF. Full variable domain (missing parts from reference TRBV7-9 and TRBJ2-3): DTGVSQNPRHKITKRGQNVTFRCDPISEHNRLYWYRQTLGQGPEFLTYFQNEAQLEKSRLLSDRFSAERPKGSFSTLEIQRTEQGDSAMYLCASSPLGRAQGTQYFGPGTRLTVL.

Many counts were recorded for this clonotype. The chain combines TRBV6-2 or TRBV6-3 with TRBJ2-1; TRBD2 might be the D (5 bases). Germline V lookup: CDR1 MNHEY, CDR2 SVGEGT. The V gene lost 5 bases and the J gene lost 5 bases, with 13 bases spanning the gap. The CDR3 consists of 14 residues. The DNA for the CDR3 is TGTGCCAGCAGTCTGAGGACTCGTAACAATGAGCAGTTCTTC. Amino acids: CASSLRTRNNEQFF.

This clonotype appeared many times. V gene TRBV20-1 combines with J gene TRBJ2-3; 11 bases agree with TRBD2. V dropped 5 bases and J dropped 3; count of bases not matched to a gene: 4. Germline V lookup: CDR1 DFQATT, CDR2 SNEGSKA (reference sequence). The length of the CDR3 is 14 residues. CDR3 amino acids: CSAAIAGGTDTQYF. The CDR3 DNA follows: TGCAGTGCTGCAATAGCGGGGGGGACAGATACGCAGTATTTT.

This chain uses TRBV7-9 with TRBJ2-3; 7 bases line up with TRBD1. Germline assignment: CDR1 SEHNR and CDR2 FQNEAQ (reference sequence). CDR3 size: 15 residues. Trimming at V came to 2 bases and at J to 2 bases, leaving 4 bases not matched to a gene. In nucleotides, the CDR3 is TGTGCCAGCAGCTTAAGACAGGGCGACACAGATACGCAGTATTTT. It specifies CASSLRQGDTDTQYF.

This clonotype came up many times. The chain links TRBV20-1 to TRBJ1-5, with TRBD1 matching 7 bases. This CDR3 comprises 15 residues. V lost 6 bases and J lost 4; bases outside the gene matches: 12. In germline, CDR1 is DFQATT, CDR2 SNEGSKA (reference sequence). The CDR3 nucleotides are TGCAGTGCCCGGTTCGGGCAGGGGGGAAATCAGCCCCAGCATTTT. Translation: CSARFGQGGNQPQHF.

CDR3 region: CATSREGVGGELFF. CDR3 nucleotide sequence: TGTGCCACCAGCAGAGAGGGGGTGGGCGGGGAGCTGTTTTTT. This chain connects TRBV15 to TRBJ2-2; tentatively, D is TRBD1 or TRBD2 (5 bases each). Germline CDR1 and CDR2: LNHNV and YYDKDF (reference sequence). The V end lost 0 bases, the J end lost 7 bases, and 9 bases lay between the germline ends. This CDR3 contains 14 residues.

This CDR3 is CASSEALLWGAGTQPQHF. DNA for the CDR3: TGTGCCAGCAGTGAAGCGCTTCTGTGGGGGGCCGGGACTCAGCCCCAGCATTTT. The V call is TRBV6-1, the J call TRBJ1-5; possible D gene TRBD1, 6 bases. CDR1 is MNHNS, CDR2 SASEGT, per germline. The CDR3 is made up of 18 amino acids. Trimming removed 0 bases at V and 6 bases at J, with 21 bases between.

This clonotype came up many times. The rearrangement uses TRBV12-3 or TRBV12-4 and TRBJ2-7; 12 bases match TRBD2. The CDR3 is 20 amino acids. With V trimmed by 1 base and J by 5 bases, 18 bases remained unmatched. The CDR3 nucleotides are TGTGCCAGCAGTTTAGTAGTAAGAGGAGGTCTAGCGGGAGGGATGAACGAGCAGTACTTC. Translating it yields CASSLVVRGGLAGGMNEQYF.

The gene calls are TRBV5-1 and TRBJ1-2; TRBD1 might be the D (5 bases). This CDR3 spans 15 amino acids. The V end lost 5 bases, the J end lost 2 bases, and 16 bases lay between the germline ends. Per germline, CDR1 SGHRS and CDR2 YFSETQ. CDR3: CASREGPNPNYGYTF. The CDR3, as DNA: TGCGCCAGCAGGGAGGGACCTAACCCCAACTATGGCTACACCTTC.

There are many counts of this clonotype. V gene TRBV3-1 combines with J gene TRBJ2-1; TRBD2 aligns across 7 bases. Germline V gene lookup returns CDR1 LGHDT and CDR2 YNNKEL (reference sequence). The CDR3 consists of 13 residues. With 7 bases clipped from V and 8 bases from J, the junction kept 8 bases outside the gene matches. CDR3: CASTSGTKDEQFF. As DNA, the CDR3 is TGTGCCAGCACCTCCGGGACTAAAGATGAGCAGTTCTTC.

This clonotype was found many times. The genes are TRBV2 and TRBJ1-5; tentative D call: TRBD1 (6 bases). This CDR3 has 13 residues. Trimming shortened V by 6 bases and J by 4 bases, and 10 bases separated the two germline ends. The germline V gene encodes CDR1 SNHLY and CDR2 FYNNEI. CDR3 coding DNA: TGTGCCAGCAGCAGACAGGTTAATCAGCCCCAGCATTTT. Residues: CASSRQVNQPQHF.

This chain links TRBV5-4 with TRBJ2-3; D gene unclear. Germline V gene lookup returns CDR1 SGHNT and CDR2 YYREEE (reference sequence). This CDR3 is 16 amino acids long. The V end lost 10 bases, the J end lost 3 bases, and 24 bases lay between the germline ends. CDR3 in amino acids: CAPPRGRSTLTDTQYF. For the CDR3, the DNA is TGTGCCCCCCCTCGAGGCCGCAGTACCCTTACAGATACGCAGTATTTT.

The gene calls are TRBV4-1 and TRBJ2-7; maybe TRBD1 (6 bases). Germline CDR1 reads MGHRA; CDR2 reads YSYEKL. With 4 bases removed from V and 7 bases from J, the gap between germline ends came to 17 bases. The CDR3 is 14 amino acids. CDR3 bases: TGCGCCAGCAGCCCAGGGGTTTTGGGCTTGGAGCAGTACTTC. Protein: CASSPGVLGLEQYF.

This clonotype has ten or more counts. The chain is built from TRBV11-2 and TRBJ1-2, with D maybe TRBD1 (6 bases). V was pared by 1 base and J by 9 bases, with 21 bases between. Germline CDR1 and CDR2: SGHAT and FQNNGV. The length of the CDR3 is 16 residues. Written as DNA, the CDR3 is TGTGCCAGCAGCTTAGGGGGAGGGGGAGGAACTATCAGCTACACCTTC. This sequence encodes CASSLGGGGGTISYTF. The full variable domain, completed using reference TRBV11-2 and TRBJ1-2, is EAGVAQSPRYKIIEKRQSVAFWCNPISGHATLYWYQQILGQGPKLLIQFQNNGVVDDSQLPKDRFSAERLKGVDSTLKIQPAKLEDSAVYLCASSLGGGGGTISYTFGSGTRLTVV.

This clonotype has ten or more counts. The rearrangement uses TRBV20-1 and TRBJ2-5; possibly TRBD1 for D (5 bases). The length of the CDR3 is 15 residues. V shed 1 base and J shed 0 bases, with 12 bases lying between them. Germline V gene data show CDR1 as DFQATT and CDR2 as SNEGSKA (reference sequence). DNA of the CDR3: TGCAGTGCTAGAGTCAGGGCTTGGTACCAAGAGACCCAGTACTTC. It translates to CSARVRAWYQETQYF.

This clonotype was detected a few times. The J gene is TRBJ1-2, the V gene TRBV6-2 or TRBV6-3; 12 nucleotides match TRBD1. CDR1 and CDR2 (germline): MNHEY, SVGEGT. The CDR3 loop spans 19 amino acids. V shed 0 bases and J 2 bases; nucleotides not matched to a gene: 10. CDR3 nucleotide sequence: TGTGCCAGCAGTTACTCACCCTGGGACAGGGGGCCTAAGAACTATGGCTACACCTTC. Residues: CASSYSPWDRGPKNYGYTF.

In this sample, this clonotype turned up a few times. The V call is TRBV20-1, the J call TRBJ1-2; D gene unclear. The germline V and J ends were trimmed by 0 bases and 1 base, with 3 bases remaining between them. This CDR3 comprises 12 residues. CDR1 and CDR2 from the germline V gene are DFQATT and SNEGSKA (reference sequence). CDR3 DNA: TGCAGTGCTAGAGATGATAACTATGGCTACACCTTC. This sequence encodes CSARDDNYGYTF.

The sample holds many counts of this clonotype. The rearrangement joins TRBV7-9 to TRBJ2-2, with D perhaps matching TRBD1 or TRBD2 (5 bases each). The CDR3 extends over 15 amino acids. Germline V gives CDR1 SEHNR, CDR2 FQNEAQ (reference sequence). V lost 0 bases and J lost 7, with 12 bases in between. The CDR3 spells CASSLAPREHGELFF. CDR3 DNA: TGTGCCAGCAGCTTAGCGCCCAGGGAGCACGGGGAGCTGTTTTTT. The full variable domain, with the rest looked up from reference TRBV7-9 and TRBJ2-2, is DTGVSQNPRHKITKRGQNVTFRCDPISEHNRLYWYRQTLGQGPEFLTYFQNEAQLEKSRLLSDRFSAERPKGSFSTLEIQRTEQGDSAMYLCASSLAPREHGELFFGEGSRLTVL.

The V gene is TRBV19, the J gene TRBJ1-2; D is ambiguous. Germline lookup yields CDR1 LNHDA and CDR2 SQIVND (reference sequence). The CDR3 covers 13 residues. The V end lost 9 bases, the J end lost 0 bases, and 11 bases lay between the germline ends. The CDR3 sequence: CASPPHTNYGYTF. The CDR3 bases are TGTGCCAGCCCTCCCCATACTAACTATGGCTACACCTTC.

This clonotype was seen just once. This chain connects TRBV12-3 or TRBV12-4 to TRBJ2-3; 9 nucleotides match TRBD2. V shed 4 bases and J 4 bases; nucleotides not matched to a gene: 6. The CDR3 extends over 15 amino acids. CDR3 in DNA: TGTGCCAGCAGTTATAGCGGGAGTCCCCCAGATACGCAGTATTTT. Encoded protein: CASSYSGSPPDTQYF.

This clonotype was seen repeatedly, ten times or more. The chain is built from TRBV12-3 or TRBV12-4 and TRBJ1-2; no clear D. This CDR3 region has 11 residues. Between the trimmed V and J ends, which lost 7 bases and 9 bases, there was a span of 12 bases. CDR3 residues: CASTQEGRYTF. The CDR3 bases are TGTGCCAGCACCCAGGAAGGGCGCTACACCTTC.

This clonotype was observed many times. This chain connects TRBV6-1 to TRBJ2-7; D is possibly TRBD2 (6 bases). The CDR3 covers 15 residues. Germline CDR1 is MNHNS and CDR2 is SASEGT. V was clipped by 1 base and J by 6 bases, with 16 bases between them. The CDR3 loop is CASSEGLEGGSEQYF. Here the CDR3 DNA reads TGTGCCAGCAGTGAAGGGCTCGAGGGAGGAAGCGAGCAGTACTTC.

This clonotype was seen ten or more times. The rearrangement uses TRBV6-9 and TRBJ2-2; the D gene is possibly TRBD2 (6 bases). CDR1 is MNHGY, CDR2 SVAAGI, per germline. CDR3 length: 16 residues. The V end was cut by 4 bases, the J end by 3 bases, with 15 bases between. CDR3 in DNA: TGTGCCAGCAGTTCACCCCCAGCGGGCGACACCGGGGAGCTGTTTTTT. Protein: CASSSPPAGDTGELFF.

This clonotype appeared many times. The CDR3 loop is CASSVGDRGTDTQYF. CDR3 bases: TGTGCCAGCAGCGTAGGGGACAGGGGTACAGATACGCAGTATTTT. The J gene is TRBJ2-3, the V gene TRBV9; 10 positions match TRBD1. Germline CDR1 reads SGDLS; CDR2 reads YYNGEE. After removal of 0 bases from V and 3 bases from J, the junction contained 1 base not matched to a gene. The CDR3 spans 15 residues.

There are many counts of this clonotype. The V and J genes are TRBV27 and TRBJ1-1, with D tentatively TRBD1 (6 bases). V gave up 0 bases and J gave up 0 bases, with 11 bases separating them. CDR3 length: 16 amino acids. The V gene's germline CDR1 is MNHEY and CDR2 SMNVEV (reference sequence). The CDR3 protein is CASSLSRTALNTEAFF. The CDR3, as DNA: TGTGCCAGCAGTTTATCGCGGACAGCTCTGAACACTGAAGCTTTCTTT.

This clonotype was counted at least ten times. CDR3 amino acids: CATSDLGSTEAFF. Here the CDR3 DNA reads TGTGCCACCAGTGACCTGGGCAGCACTGAAGCTTTCTTT. This sequence joins TRBV24-1 and TRBJ1-1; the D is unclear. CDR1 KGHDR and CDR2 SFDVKD come from the germline V gene. V was shortened by 4 bases and J by 4 bases, with 9 bases between the two germline ends. CDR3 length equals 13 residues.

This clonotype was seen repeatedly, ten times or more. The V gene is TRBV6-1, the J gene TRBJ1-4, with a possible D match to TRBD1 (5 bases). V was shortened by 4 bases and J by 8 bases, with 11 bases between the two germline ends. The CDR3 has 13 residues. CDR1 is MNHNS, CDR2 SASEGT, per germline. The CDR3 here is CASSGLGGEKLFF. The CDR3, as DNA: TGTGCCAGCAGTGGTCTTGGGGGGGAAAAACTGTTTTTT.